These 18 T cell receptor beta chains originate from one sample sequenced in a study of blood T cell repertoires in COVID-19. Using immunoSEQ multiplex PCR, the repertoire was profiled, and TCRdb retains in-frame clones only, with some absent. The data show more than 200,000 clones, about 88% seen once. Sequencing was done on a sample of peripheral blood. The source is a woman aged 55-70 years with acute or convalescent COVID-19.

V is TRBV2 and J is TRBJ2-2, with 7 bases fitting TRBD1. The germline V gene has CDR1 SNHLY and CDR2 FYNNEI. The CDR3 totals 13 residues. With 11 bases clipped from V and 5 bases from J, the junction kept 8 bases outside the gene matches. The CDR3 nucleotides read TGTGCCGGGTCGGACAGGAGGACCGGGGAGCTGTTTTTT. This codes for CAGSDRRTGELFF.

The gene calls are TRBV5-6 and TRBJ1-1; the match to TRBD1 covers 9 bases. The CDR3 has 17 amino acids. V dropped 5 bases and J dropped 3; count of bases not matched to a gene: 14. Germline CDR1 reads SGHDT; CDR2 reads YYEEEE. The CDR3 sequence is CASSSRDRVMVYTEAFF. CDR3 in DNA: TGTGCCAGCAGTAGCCGGGACAGGGTTATGGTGTACACTGAAGCTTTCTTT.

The rearrangement uses TRBV4-3 and TRBJ2-7; 10 bases line up with TRBD1. V lost 4 bases and J lost 3; bases outside the gene matches: 6. CDR1 is LGHNA and CDR2 is YSLEER in the germline V gene. This CDR3 spans 15 amino acids. DNA for the CDR3: TGCGCCAGCAGCCTCGGACAGGGGGGAGGCTACGAGCAGTACTTC. This sequence encodes CASSLGQGGGYEQYF.

The chain carries TRBV7-8 and TRBJ2-7, with a possible D match to TRBD1 (6 bases). The V gene's germline CDR1 is SGHVS and CDR2 FQNEAQ. The CDR3 runs 15 residues. Trimming shortened V by 2 bases and J by 5 bases, and 16 bases separated the two germline ends. DNA of the CDR3: TGTGCCAGCAGCTTACCGCCGACAGGTCAGCACGAGCAGTACTTC. Protein: CASSLPPTGQHEQYF. The variable domain in full, with the rest retrieved from reference TRBV7-8 and TRBJ2-7, is GAGVSQSPRYKVAKRGQDVALRCDPISGHVSLFWYQQALGQGPEFLTYFQNEAQLDKSGLPSDRFFAERPEGSVSTLKIQRTQQEDSAVYLCASSLPPTGQHEQYFGPGTRLTVT.

Here the CDR3 DNA reads TGTGCCAGCAGCTTAGGCGGACTAGCTCCCTCCTACGAGCAGTACTTC. It translates to CASSLGGLAPSYEQYF. The rearrangement uses TRBV11-3 and TRBJ2-7; 8 bases line up with TRBD2. Trimming at V came to 1 base and at J to 0 bases, leaving 5 bases not matched to a gene. Per the germline V gene, CDR1 is SGHNT and CDR2 is YENEEA. This CDR3 is 16 amino acids long.

The chain carries TRBV27 and TRBJ2-1; D gene uncertain. The V gene's germline CDR1 is MNHEY and CDR2 SMNVEV (reference sequence). Trimming left V 4 bases short and J 12 bases short, with 13 bases between. This CDR3 contains 12 residues. The CDR3 loop is CASSSFSGGQFF. CDR3 nucleotides: TGTGCCAGCAGTTCATTCTCGGGTGGGCAGTTCTTC.

The rearrangement joins TRBV3-1 (or the pseudogene TRBV3-2) to TRBJ2-2, with D uncertain. The CDR3 is made up of 14 amino acids. Germline-derived CDR1 and CDR2 are LGHDT and YNNKEL (reference sequence). V lost 4 bases and J 9 bases, leaving 15 bases between the germline ends. CDR3 DNA sequence: TGTGCCAGCAGCCGAGCCGGGTTCAGCCGGGAGCTGTTTTTT. It codes for CASSRAGFSRELFF.

CDR3 residues: CARAFGRGQGGELFF. CDR3 nucleotide sequence: TGTGCCAGGGCTTTCGGCAGGGGGCAGGGCGGGGAGCTGTTTTTT. This chain uses TRBV6-5 with TRBJ2-2; 8 bases are a match to TRBD1. The CDR3 sequence is 15 residues long. CDR1 is MNHEY, CDR2 SVGAGI, per germline. V lost 9 bases and J lost 7; bases outside the gene matches: 13.

V is TRBV19 and J is TRBJ1-1; no firm D call. CDR3 size: 12 residues. The germline V and J ends were trimmed by 5 bases and 1 base, with 5 bases remaining between them. CDR1 is LNHDA, CDR2 SQIVND, per germline (reference sequence). This CDR3 reads CASSFRNTEAFF. CDR3 nucleotide sequence: TGTGCCAGTAGTTTTAGGAACACTGAAGCTTTCTTT. Based on the CDR3 plus reference TRBV19 and TRBJ1-1, the full variable domain is DGGITQSPKYLFRKEGQNVTLSCEQNLNHDAMYWYRQDPGQGLRLIYYSQIVNDFQKGDIAEGYSVSREKKESFPLTVTSAQKNPTAFYLCASSFRNTEAFFGQGTRLTVV.

CDR3 bases: TGTGCCAGCAGCCAAATCGGACTAGCTACCTCGGGGCAGTACTTC. Translated: CASSQIGLATSGQYF. The rearrangement links TRBV14 to TRBJ2-7; TRBD2 aligns across 8 bases. The germline V gene encodes CDR1 SGHDN and CDR2 FVKESK. The V segment lost 2 bases and the J segment 9 bases; nucleotides outside the gene matches: 12. CDR3 length: 15 amino acids.

The chain has TRBV19 and TRBJ1-2; D may be TRBD1 (6 bases). This CDR3 contains 13 residues. Germline lookup yields CDR1 LNHDA and CDR2 SQIVND (reference sequence). Trimming left V 6 bases short and J 2 bases short, with 10 bases between. CDR3: CASSNTGNYGYTF. CDR3 coding DNA: TGTGCCAGTAGCAATACAGGGAACTATGGCTACACCTTC. Variable domain in full (rest from reference TRBV19 and TRBJ1-2): DGGITQSPKYLFRKEGQNVTLSCEQNLNHDAMYWYRQDPGQGLRLIYYSQIVNDFQKGDIAEGYSVSREKKESFPLTVTSAQKNPTAFYLCASSNTGNYGYTFGSGTRLTVV.

The chain has TRBV30 and TRBJ2-7; 9 positions agree with TRBD1. The CDR3 is 14 amino acids. The germline V gene has CDR1 GTSNPN and CDR2 SVGIG (reference sequence). V shed 4 bases, J shed 7 bases, and the junction held 11 bases outside the gene matches. The CDR3 nucleotides are TGTGCCTGGATGCACAGGACAGGGGAAGGAGAGCAGTACTTC. Protein: CAWMHRTGEGEQYF.

The CDR3 DNA reads TGTGCTAGTGGTTTGGGAGGGCTGACTAATGAAAAACTGTTTTTT. Its protein is CASGLGGLTNEKLFF. The chain recombines TRBV12-5 with TRBJ1-4; no reliable D call. Germline V CDR1 and CDR2: LGHNT, FRNRAP. V was trimmed by 1 base and J by 2 bases, leaving 8 bases between them. CDR3 size: 15 residues.

This clone was found a few times. The J gene is TRBJ1-5, the V gene TRBV5-8, with D possibly matching TRBD1 (5 bases). Trimming cost V 2 bases and J 3 bases, with 12 bases left between them. The CDR3 contains 15 residues. Germline CDR1 and CDR2: SGHTS and YDEGEE. In nucleotides, the CDR3 is TGTGCCAGCAGCTTCCCGGGGGGAGTCAATCAGCCCCAGCATTTT. Its protein product is CASSFPGGVNQPQHF.

The chain links TRBV6-2 or TRBV6-3 to TRBJ2-1, with 7 positions matching TRBD1. The V segment lost 2 bases and the J segment 2 bases; nucleotides outside the gene matches: 6. Germline CDR1 and CDR2: MNHEY and SVGEGT. The CDR3 is 16 amino acids. The CDR3 protein is CASSYPQGVPYNEQFF. For the CDR3, the DNA is TGTGCCAGCAGTTACCCTCAGGGGGTGCCCTACAATGAGCAGTTCTTC.

The V gene is TRBV6-4, the J gene TRBJ2-7, with a weak D call TRBD1 (6 bases). The CDR3 is 13 residues long. V shed 8 bases and J shed 2 bases, with 13 bases lying between them. Germline V gene sequence: CDR1 MRHNA, CDR2 SNTAGT. CDR3 sequence: CASLRQVPYEQYF. The CDR3 bases are TGTGCCAGCTTACGACAGGTCCCCTACGAGCAGTACTTC.

V is TRBV3-1 (or the pseudogene TRBV3-2) and J is TRBJ1-1, with 7 bases identical to TRBD1. Germline assignment: CDR1 LGHDT and CDR2 YNNKEL (reference sequence). The CDR3 loop spans 14 amino acids. J was trimmed by 8 bases and V by 0 bases; bases with no gene match: 6. The CDR3 loop reads CASSQDLRGREAFF. CDR3 in DNA: TGTGCCAGCAGCCAAGATCTGAGGGGGCGGGAAGCTTTCTTT.

This clone was counted ten times or more. V gene TRBV6-5 combines with J gene TRBJ1-2; D may be TRBD1 (6 bases). The germline V gene encodes CDR1 MNHEY and CDR2 SVGAGI. CDR3 length: 13 amino acids. With 6 bases removed from V and 4 bases from J, the gap between germline ends came to 12 bases. CDR3 nucleotides: TGTGCCAGCAGACGGACAGAGGGCTATGGCTACACCTTC. Translation gives CASRRTEGYGYTF.